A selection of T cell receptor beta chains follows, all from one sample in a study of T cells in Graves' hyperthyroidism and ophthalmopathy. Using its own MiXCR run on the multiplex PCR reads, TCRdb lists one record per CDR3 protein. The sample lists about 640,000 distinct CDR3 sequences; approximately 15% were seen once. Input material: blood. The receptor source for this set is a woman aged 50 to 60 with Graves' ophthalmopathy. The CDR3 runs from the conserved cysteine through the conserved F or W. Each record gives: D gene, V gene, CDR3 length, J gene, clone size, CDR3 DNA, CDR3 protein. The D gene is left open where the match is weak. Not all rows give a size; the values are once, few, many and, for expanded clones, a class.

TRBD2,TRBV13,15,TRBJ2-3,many,TGTGCCAGCAGCTCCACTCCTAGCGGGGTGGATACGCAGTATTTT,CASSSTPSGVDTQYF
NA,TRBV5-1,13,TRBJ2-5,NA,TGCGCCAGCAGCTTTGCCGGGAGAGAGACCCAGTACTTC,CASSFAGRETQYF
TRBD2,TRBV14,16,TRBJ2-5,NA,TGTGCCAGCAGCCACAGACTAGCGGGAGGCCAAGAGACCCAGTACTTC,CASSHRLAGGQETQYF
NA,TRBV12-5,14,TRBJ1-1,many,TGTGCTAGTGGTCCAAGACAGATGAACACTGAAGCTTTCTTT,CASGPRQMNTEAFF
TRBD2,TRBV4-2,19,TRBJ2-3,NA,TGTGCCAGCAGCCAAGATAGTCTTTGGGCTAGCGGGAGAACAGATACGCAGTATTTT,CASSQDSLWASGRTDTQYF
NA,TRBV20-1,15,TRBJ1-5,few,TGCAGTGCTAGTCCCGGGGGGGCAGGGGATCAGCCCCAGCATTTT,CSASPGGAGDQPQHF
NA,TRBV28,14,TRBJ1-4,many,TGTGCCAGCAGTTTAGAGGGAACTAATGAAAAACTGTTTTTT,CASSLEGTNEKLFF
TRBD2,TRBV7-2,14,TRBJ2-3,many,TGTGCCAGTATAGCGGGAGGTAGCACAGATACGCAGTATTTT,CASIAGGSTDTQYF
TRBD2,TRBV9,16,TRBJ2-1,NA,TGTGCCAGCAGCGTAGGGGAGGGATTCGCCTACAATGAGCAGTTCTTC,CASSVGEGFAYNEQFF
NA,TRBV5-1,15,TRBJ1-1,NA,TGCGCCAGCAGCATAACCCCAGGTACAAACACTGAAGCTTTCTTT,CASSITPGTNTEAFF
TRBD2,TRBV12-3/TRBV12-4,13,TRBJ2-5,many,TGTGCCAGCCGACTAGCGGGAGAAGAGACCCAGTACTTC,CASRLAGEETQYF
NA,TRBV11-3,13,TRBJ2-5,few,TGTGCCAGCAGCCTTAACGCCCAAGAGACCCAGTACTTC,CASSLNAQETQYF
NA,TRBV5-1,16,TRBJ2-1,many,TGCGCCAGCAGCTTGGACCCCCAAAGCTCCTACAATGAGCAGTTCTTC,CASSLDPQSSYNEQFF
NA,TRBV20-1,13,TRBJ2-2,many,TGCAGTGCTAGAGATGCAGGGACCGGGGAGCTGTTTTTT,CSARDAGTGELFF
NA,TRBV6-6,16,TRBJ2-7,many,TGTGCCAGCAGTTACTCGGGAGGGGGGACTGGGTACGAGCAGTACTTC,CASSYSGGGTGYEQYF
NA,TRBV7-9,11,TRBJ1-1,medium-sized,TGTGCCAGCAGCTCCAGTACTGAAGCTTTCTTT,CASSSSTEAFF
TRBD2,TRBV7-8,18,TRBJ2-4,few,TGTGCCAGCAGCTTCGGGACTAGCGGCCCAGTAGCCAAAAACATTCAGTACTTC,CASSFGTSGPVAKNIQYF
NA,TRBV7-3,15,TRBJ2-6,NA,TGTGCCAGCAGCTTAATGCACTCTGGGGCCAACGTCCTGACTTTC,CASSLMHSGANVLTF
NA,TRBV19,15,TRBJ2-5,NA,TGTGCCAGTAGTATAATTGCCGGGTCCCAAGAGACCCAGTACTTC,CASSIIAGSQETQYF
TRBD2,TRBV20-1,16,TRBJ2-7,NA,TGCAGTGCTAGAGGAGGATCTAGCGGGAGGTCGTACGAGCAGTACTTC,CSARGGSSGRSYEQYF
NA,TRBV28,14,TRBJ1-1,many,TGTGCCAGCAGTGTTCTGGGACAGAACACTGAAGCTTTCTTT,CASSVLGQNTEAFF
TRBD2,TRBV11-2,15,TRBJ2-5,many,TGTGCCAGCAGCTTAGATCGGGGGAGGGGAGAGACCCAGTACTTC,CASSLDRGRGETQYF
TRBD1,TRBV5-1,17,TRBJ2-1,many,TGCGCCAGCAGCCGGGGGTCTGGGACAGGGGGAATCAATGAGCAGTTCTTC,CASSRGSGTGGINEQFF
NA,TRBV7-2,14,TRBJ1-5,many,TGTGCCAGCAGCGCTCCAGGGAGCAATCAGCCCCAGCATTTT,CASSAPGSNQPQHF
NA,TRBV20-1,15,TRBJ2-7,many,TGCAGTGCTAGAGGCGCAGGCAGGGTGAACGACGAGCAGTACTTC,CSARGAGRVNDEQYF
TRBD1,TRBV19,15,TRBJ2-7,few,TGTGCCAGTAGTAGTGGACAGGGGGTGTTGCACGAGCAGTACTTC,CASSSGQGVLHEQYF
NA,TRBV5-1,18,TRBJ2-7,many,TGCGCCAGCAGCCTGAGGGGCCTAAGCGGAACTCAAACCTACGAGCAGTACTTC,CASSLRGLSGTQTYEQYF
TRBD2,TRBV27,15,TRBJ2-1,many,TGTGCCAGCAGTAAACTAGCGGGGAACTACAATGAGCAGTTCTTC,CASSKLAGNYNEQFF
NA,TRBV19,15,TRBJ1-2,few,TGTGCCAGTAGTCGGGACACCGGCTTCGGGTATGGCTACACCTTC,CASSRDTGFGYGYTF
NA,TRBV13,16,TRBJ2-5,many,TGTGCCAGCAGCAAGGGTCGGGAAGGGCCACAAGAGACCCAGTACTTC,CASSKGREGPQETQYF
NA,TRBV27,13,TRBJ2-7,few,TGTGCCAGCAGTTCCAGGGGTGGGCGGGAGCAGTACTTC,CASSSRGGREQYF
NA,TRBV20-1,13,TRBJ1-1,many,TGCAGTGCTTGGGACGGCAGGAACACTGAAGCTTTCTTT,CSAWDGRNTEAFF
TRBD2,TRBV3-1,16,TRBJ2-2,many,TGTGCCAGCAGCCTACATCTAGCGGGAGTGACCGGGGAGCTGTTTTTT,CASSLHLAGVTGELFF
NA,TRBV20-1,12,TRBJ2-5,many,TGCAGTGCTGGGGACTCGCAGAAGACCCAGTACTTC,CSAGDSQKTQYF
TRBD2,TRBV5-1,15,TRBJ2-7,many,TGCGCCAGCAGCTTGGGGGGAGGGATCTCCTACGAGCAGTACTTC,CASSLGGGISYEQYF
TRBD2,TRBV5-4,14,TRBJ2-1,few,TGTGCCAGCAGCCCACGGGGGGGGGCAAATGAGCAGTTCTTC,CASSPRGGANEQFF
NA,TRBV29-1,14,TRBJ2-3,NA,TGCAGCGTTGGAATAATAGTTCAATTCGATACGCAGTATTTT,CSVGIIVQFDTQYF
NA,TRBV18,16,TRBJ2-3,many,TGTGCCAGCTCACCATGGGTGGGAGGACTCACAGATACGCAGTATTTT,CASSPWVGGLTDTQYF
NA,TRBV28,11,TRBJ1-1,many,TGTGCCAGCAGGGCTAACACTGAAGCTTTCTTT,CASRANTEAFF
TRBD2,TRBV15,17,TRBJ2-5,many,TGTGCCACCAGCAGAGACCCCCTTGGGGGGGGCCAAGAGACCCAGTACTTC,CATSRDPLGGGQETQYF
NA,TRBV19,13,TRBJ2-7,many,TGTGCCAGTAGTGAGGGACCCTCCTACGAGCAGTACTTC,CASSEGPSYEQYF
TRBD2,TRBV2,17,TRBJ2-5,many,TGTGCCAGCAGTGAATCAGGGACTAGCGGGACCGGACATACCCAGTACTTC,CASSESGTSGTGHTQYF